Presented here are 32 T cell receptor beta chains from one specimen sequenced in a study of Tregs in tolerant kidney transplant recipients. Assay used: immunoSEQ multiplex PCR; TCRdb lists only in-frame clones, some missing. The sample includes about 110,000 clones, 90% seen only once; the top ten take nearly 0.35%. Source: CD4+ T cells from blood, taken before the transplant. Receptor source: a human donor who received a combined kidney and bone marrow transplant.

This sequence joins TRBV7-2 and TRBJ1-2, with D tentatively TRBD1 (6 bases). Germline lookup yields CDR1 SGHTA and CDR2 FQGNSA. The germline V and J ends were trimmed by 1 base and 8 bases, with 11 bases remaining between them. This CDR3 spans 13 amino acids. CDR3 coding DNA: TGTGCCAGCAGCTTAGGCGGGGGCCAGGGCTACACCTTC. Amino acid sequence: CASSLGGGQGYTF.

The chain carries TRBV28 and TRBJ1-5; D is unresolved. The ends were cut back, 3 bases at V and 7 bases at J, with 13 bases in the middle. This CDR3 region has 14 residues. The germline CDR1 and CDR2 sequences are MDHEN and SYDVKM. Here the CDR3 DNA reads TGTGCCAGCAGTTTCCTTAGGCGACTACAGCCCCAGCATTTT. Translated, it gives CASSFLRRLQPQHF.

The rearrangement uses TRBV6-5 and TRBJ2-3; 8 nucleotides match TRBD2. Germline values: CDR1 MNHEY, CDR2 SVGAGI. Trimming took 8 bases from V and 4 from J; bases not matched to a gene: 8. The CDR3 has 14 residues. The CDR3 DNA reads as TGTGCCAGCTGGGTAGCGGGAAGCGCAGATACGCAGTATTTT. Amino acids: CASWVAGSADTQYF.

The rearrangement uses TRBV6-6 and TRBJ2-7; 10 bases are a match to TRBD1. V shed 5 bases and J 1 base; nucleotides not matched to a gene: 8. The CDR3 runs 16 residues. Germline CDR1 MNHNY, CDR2 SVGAGI (reference sequence). The CDR3 sequence is CASSRRTGGGSYEQYF. Here the CDR3 DNA reads TGTGCCAGCAGTCGACGGACAGGGGGAGGGTCCTACGAGCAGTACTTC.

The V call is TRBV4-1, the J call TRBJ2-7; 13 bases align to TRBD2. The germline V gene encodes CDR1 MGHRA and CDR2 YSYEKL. The CDR3 is 19 amino acids. The junction had 14 bases not matched to a gene; V was cut back by 4 bases and J by 2 bases. DNA of the CDR3: TGCGCCAGCAGCCCAGCCCCTCGGACTAGCGGGAGATCCACCTACGAGCAGTACTTC. Its translation: CASSPAPRTSGRSTYEQYF.

J is TRBJ1-6 and V is TRBV6-5, with TRBD1 as a possible D gene (6 bases). The ends were cut back, 4 bases at V and 6 bases at J, with 13 bases in the middle. Per germline, CDR1 MNHEY and CDR2 SVGAGI. This CDR3 has 15 residues. This chain's CDR3 is CASSLSTGINSPLHF. Written as DNA, the CDR3 is TGTGCCAGCAGTTTGTCTACAGGGATTAATTCACCCCTCCACTTT.

The V and J genes are TRBV5-1 and TRBJ2-7, with D possibly being TRBD2 (7 bases). The CDR3 spans 14 residues. The ends were cut back, 1 base at V and 2 bases at J, with 10 bases in the middle. CDR1 is SGHRS, CDR2 YFSETQ, per germline. CDR3: CASSLRGGAYEQYF. The CDR3 coding sequence is TGCGCCAGCAGCTTGAGAGGGGGGGCCTACGAGCAGTACTTC.

The V and J genes are TRBV7-6 and TRBJ2-5; D is possibly TRBD1 (5 bases). V was shortened by 0 bases and J by 5 bases, with 10 bases between the two germline ends. This CDR3 has 14 residues. The germline V gene encodes CDR1 SGHVS and CDR2 FNYEAQ. This chain's CDR3 is CASSLAVKGETQYF. The DNA of the CDR3 is TGTGCCAGCAGCTTAGCAGTGAAGGGGGAGACCCAGTACTTC.

The V and J genes are TRBV28 and TRBJ2-7; D gene uncertain. This CDR3 has 12 residues. From germline, CDR1 is MDHEN and CDR2 SYDVKM. The ends were cut back, 4 bases at V and 2 bases at J, with 6 bases in the middle. The CDR3, as DNA: TGTGCCAGCAGTTCTAGGACCTACGAGCAGTACTTC. This translates into CASSSRTYEQYF. Combining the CDR3 with reference TRBV28 and TRBJ2-7 gives the whole variable domain DVKVTQSSRYLVKRTGEKVFLECVQDMDHENMFWYRQDPGLGLRLIYFSYDVKMKEKGDIPEGYSVSREKKERFSLILESASTNQTSMYLCASSSRTYEQYFGPGTRLTVT.

This clone was found once. This chain joins TRBV7-9 and TRBJ2-3; 8 positions match TRBD2. Germline V gene sequence: CDR1 SEHNR, CDR2 FQNEAQ (reference sequence). V shed 5 bases and J 11 bases; nucleotides not matched to a gene: 18. The CDR3 runs to 16 residues. In nucleotides, the CDR3 is TGTGCCAGCAGCGTCCCCAGTCCCCGGGAGGGCCTGATGCAGTATTTT. Protein product: CASSVPSPREGLMQYF.

The gene calls are TRBV5-1 and TRBJ1-3; D unresolved. The germline V gene encodes CDR1 SGHRS and CDR2 YFSETQ. This CDR3 is 14 amino acids long. Trimming pared 5 bases from V and 14 bases from J, leaving 23 bases between. Here the CDR3 DNA reads TGCGCCAGCAGTCCCTTGGGCTCGAGTGAATCCGTATATTTT. Encoded protein: CASSPLGSSESVYF.

The V gene is TRBV27, the J gene TRBJ2-7; no clear D gene. Germline CDR1 is MNHEY and CDR2 is SMNVEV (reference sequence). Trimming took off 1 base at V and 7 bases at J, with 11 bases between the two ends. There are 13 residues in the CDR3. The DNA of the CDR3 is TGTGCCAGCAGTTTATATGGAGCAGAAGAGCAGTACTTC. Translating it yields CASSLYGAEEQYF.

The rearrangement links TRBV5-6 to TRBJ2-3; 8 nucleotides align to TRBD2. Germline V gene lookup returns CDR1 SGHDT and CDR2 YYEEEE. This CDR3 spans 14 amino acids. Germline trimming cut 6 bases from V and 4 bases from J; bases unmatched to any gene: 7. CDR3 in amino acids: CASKGTSSADTQYF. CDR3 in DNA: TGTGCCAGCAAGGGGACTAGTTCCGCAGATACGCAGTATTTT.

The chain combines TRBV19 with TRBJ1-1; D call uncertain. There are 13 residues in the CDR3. Looked up from germline, CDR1 is LNHDA and CDR2 is SQIVND (reference sequence). V dropped 4 bases and J dropped 2 bases, with 8 bases sitting between them. CDR3 sequence reads: CASSKSTNTEAFF. As DNA, the CDR3 is TGTGCCAGTAGTAAATCAACTAACACTGAAGCTTTCTTT.

V is TRBV30 and J is TRBJ1-1; 7 positions match TRBD1. After removal of 4 bases from V and 8 bases from J, the junction contained 13 bases not matched to a gene. Germline V gene data show CDR1 as GTSNPN and CDR2 as SVGIG (reference sequence). The CDR3 is 14 residues long. Written as DNA, the CDR3 is TGTGCCTGGATCCATCGACAGAGACAGGGCGAAGCTTTCTTT. It yields the protein CAWIHRQRQGEAFF.

In DNA form, the CDR3 reads TGTGCCAGCAGTGTAGGAGGGTCCTATGGCTACACCTTC. This sequence encodes CASSVGGSYGYTF. J is TRBJ1-2 and V is TRBV2; D is uncertain. Trimming shortened V by 4 bases and J by 4 bases, and 10 bases separated the two germline ends. The CDR3 has 13 amino acids. Germline CDR1 is SNHLY and CDR2 is FYNNEI.

This rearrangement joins TRBV7-9 to TRBJ1-1, with D possibly matching TRBD1 (6 bases). Looked up from germline, CDR1 is SEHNR and CDR2 is FQNEAQ (reference sequence). CDR3 length equals 14 residues. With 0 bases removed from V and 3 bases from J, the gap between germline ends came to 8 bases. The CDR3 DNA follows: TGTGCCAGCAGCTTAGCACCAGGGGACACTGAAGCTTTCTTT. This codes for CASSLAPGDTEAFF. The full variable domain, with the rest looked up from reference TRBV7-9 and TRBJ1-1, is DTGVSQNPRHKITKRGQNVTFRCDPISEHNRLYWYRQTLGQGPEFLTYFQNEAQLEKSRLLSDRFSAERPKGSFSTLEIQRTEQGDSAMYLCASSLAPGDTEAFFGQGTRLTVV.

The chain employs TRBV11-2 and TRBJ1-1; possible D gene TRBD1, 6 bases. The CDR3 has 13 amino acids. The V and J ends lost 3 bases and 8 bases respectively, with 13 bases between them. CDR1 and CDR2 (germline): SGHAT, FQNNGV. The CDR3 protein is CASSFKSGTEAFF. CDR3 DNA sequence: TGTGCCAGCAGCTTTAAGTCCGGGACAGAAGCTTTCTTT.

The CDR3 DNA reads as TGTGCCAGCAGCTTAGCGGCAGGGGCGAACACTGAAGCTTTCTTT. It yields the protein CASSLAAGANTEAFF. The J gene is TRBJ1-1, the V gene TRBV7-9; D might be TRBD1 (6 bases). Germline values: CDR1 SEHNR, CDR2 FQNEAQ (reference sequence). The CDR3 spans 15 residues. V was pared by 0 bases and J by 1 base, with 9 bases between.

The chain combines TRBV28 with TRBJ1-4; D unresolved. The CDR3 is made up of 15 amino acids. Trimming cost V 6 bases and J 3 bases, with 14 bases left between them. Germline V gene sequence: CDR1 MDHEN, CDR2 SYDVKM. The CDR3 region has the DNA TGTGCCAGCAGCACTAGCGGACGGTCTAATGAAAAACTGTTTTTT. This translates into CASSTSGRSNEKLFF.

The chain carries TRBV6-5 and TRBJ2-5; a possible D gene is TRBD2 (5 bases). The germline gives CDR1 MNHEY, CDR2 SVGAGI. This CDR3 has 11 residues. Deletions cut 8 bases from V and 4 bases from J, with 8 bases between. CDR3 coding DNA: TGTGCCAGCGCTAGCAGAGAGACCCAGTACTTC. This translates into CASASRETQYF.

CDR3 protein: CASSPKLLAGDLYEQYF. The CDR3 region has the DNA TGTGCCAGCAGCCCGAAACTGCTAGCGGGGGACCTCTACGAGCAGTACTTC. The chain recombines TRBV5-4 with TRBJ2-7; 10 bases line up with TRBD2. V dropped 4 bases and J dropped 3; count of bases not matched to a gene: 13. The CDR3 is 17 residues long. Germline V gene data show CDR1 as SGHNT and CDR2 as YYREEE (reference sequence).

The chain recombines TRBV2 with TRBJ2-5; possible D gene TRBD1, 6 bases. The length of the CDR3 is 14 residues. Per germline, CDR1 SNHLY and CDR2 FYNNEI. Deletions cut 7 bases from V and 1 base from J, with 13 bases between. The CDR3 sequence is CASNFQGRQETQYF. The CDR3 nucleotides read TGTGCCAGCAACTTCCAGGGGCGCCAAGAGACCCAGTACTTC.

This chain joins TRBV11-2 and TRBJ2-7; 8 nucleotides align to TRBD1. The V segment lost 5 bases and the J segment 0 bases; nucleotides outside the gene matches: 9. Germline values: CDR1 SGHAT, CDR2 FQNNGV. This CDR3 is 16 amino acids long. As DNA, the CDR3 is TGTGCCAGCAGCCAAGTGGGGACAGGCCGCTCCTACGAGCAGTACTTC. Translation: CASSQVGTGRSYEQYF.

This clone was recorded only once. CDR3 nucleotides: TGTGCCAGCAGCCGGTTTAACCTTGGCGGGGGCCGGGGCACAGATACGCAGTATTTT. Protein sequence: CASSRFNLGGGRGTDTQYF. This chain connects TRBV14 to TRBJ2-3, with D perhaps matching TRBD2 (7 bases). The CDR3 has 19 residues. The germline V gene encodes CDR1 SGHDN and CDR2 FVKESK. Trimming pared 4 bases from V and 1 base from J, leaving 24 bases between.

The chain has TRBV6-5 and TRBJ1-3; D unclear. The CDR3 loop spans 16 amino acids. V gave up 0 bases and J gave up 0 bases, with 9 bases separating them. CDR1 MNHEY and CDR2 SVGAGI come from the germline V gene. DNA of the CDR3: TGTGCCAGCAGTTACTCGAACGGGAACTCTGGAAACACCATATATTTT. It codes for CASSYSNGNSGNTIYF.

This rearrangement joins TRBV19 to TRBJ2-7; D gene unclear. The CDR3 has 13 residues. Germline CDR1 is LNHDA and CDR2 is SQIVND (reference sequence). V was shortened by 3 bases and J by 0 bases, with 6 bases between the two germline ends. Here the CDR3 DNA reads TGTGCCAGTAGTATCGAGAGCTCCTACGAGCAGTACTTC. Its translation is CASSIESSYEQYF.

The V and J genes are TRBV28 and TRBJ2-1, with no clear D. Trimming took off 6 bases at V and 7 bases at J, with 13 bases between the two ends. Germline V gene data show CDR1 as MDHEN and CDR2 as SYDVKM. The CDR3 is made up of 13 amino acids. In nucleotides, the CDR3 is TGTGCCAGCAGCCTAAAAACCCCGAATGAGCAGTTCTTC. This sequence encodes CASSLKTPNEQFF.

J is TRBJ1-1 and V is TRBV10-3; 8 bases align to TRBD1. V gave up 7 bases and J gave up 4 bases; unmatched junction bases: 2. This CDR3 has 12 amino acids. Germline V CDR1 and CDR2: ENHRY, SYGVKD. For the CDR3, the DNA is TGTGCCATCACCACAGGGGGCACTGAAGCTTTCTTT. Protein: CAITTGGTEAFF.

V gene TRBV5-4 combines with J gene TRBJ2-1; D is ambiguous. V was clipped by 3 bases and J by 8 bases, with 18 bases between them. The length of the CDR3 is 15 residues. The V gene's germline CDR1 is SGHNT and CDR2 YYREEE (reference sequence). This CDR3 is CASSYDRPVGDEQFF. The CDR3 region has the DNA TGTGCCAGCAGCTACGACCGCCCGGTGGGCGATGAGCAGTTCTTC.

This chain joins TRBV30 and TRBJ2-5, with 11 bases that match TRBD1. Germline V lookup: CDR1 GTSNPN, CDR2 SVGIG (reference sequence). The V gene end was trimmed by 4 bases and the J gene end by 1 base; junction bases not matched to a gene: 8. This CDR3 spans 16 amino acids. The CDR3 sequence is CAWTPGTGGLQETQYF. CDR3 bases: TGTGCCTGGACGCCCGGGACAGGGGGGCTCCAAGAGACCCAGTACTTC.

The chain couples TRBV27 to TRBJ2-7; tentative D call: TRBD1 (5 bases). This CDR3 has 12 residues. Germline values: CDR1 MNHEY, CDR2 SMNVEV (reference sequence). The V end lost 4 bases, the J end lost 6 bases, and 10 bases lay between the germline ends. The CDR3 DNA is TGTGCCAGCAGTTCAAAGGGGCGCGAGCAGTACTTC. Its translation: CASSSKGREQYF.